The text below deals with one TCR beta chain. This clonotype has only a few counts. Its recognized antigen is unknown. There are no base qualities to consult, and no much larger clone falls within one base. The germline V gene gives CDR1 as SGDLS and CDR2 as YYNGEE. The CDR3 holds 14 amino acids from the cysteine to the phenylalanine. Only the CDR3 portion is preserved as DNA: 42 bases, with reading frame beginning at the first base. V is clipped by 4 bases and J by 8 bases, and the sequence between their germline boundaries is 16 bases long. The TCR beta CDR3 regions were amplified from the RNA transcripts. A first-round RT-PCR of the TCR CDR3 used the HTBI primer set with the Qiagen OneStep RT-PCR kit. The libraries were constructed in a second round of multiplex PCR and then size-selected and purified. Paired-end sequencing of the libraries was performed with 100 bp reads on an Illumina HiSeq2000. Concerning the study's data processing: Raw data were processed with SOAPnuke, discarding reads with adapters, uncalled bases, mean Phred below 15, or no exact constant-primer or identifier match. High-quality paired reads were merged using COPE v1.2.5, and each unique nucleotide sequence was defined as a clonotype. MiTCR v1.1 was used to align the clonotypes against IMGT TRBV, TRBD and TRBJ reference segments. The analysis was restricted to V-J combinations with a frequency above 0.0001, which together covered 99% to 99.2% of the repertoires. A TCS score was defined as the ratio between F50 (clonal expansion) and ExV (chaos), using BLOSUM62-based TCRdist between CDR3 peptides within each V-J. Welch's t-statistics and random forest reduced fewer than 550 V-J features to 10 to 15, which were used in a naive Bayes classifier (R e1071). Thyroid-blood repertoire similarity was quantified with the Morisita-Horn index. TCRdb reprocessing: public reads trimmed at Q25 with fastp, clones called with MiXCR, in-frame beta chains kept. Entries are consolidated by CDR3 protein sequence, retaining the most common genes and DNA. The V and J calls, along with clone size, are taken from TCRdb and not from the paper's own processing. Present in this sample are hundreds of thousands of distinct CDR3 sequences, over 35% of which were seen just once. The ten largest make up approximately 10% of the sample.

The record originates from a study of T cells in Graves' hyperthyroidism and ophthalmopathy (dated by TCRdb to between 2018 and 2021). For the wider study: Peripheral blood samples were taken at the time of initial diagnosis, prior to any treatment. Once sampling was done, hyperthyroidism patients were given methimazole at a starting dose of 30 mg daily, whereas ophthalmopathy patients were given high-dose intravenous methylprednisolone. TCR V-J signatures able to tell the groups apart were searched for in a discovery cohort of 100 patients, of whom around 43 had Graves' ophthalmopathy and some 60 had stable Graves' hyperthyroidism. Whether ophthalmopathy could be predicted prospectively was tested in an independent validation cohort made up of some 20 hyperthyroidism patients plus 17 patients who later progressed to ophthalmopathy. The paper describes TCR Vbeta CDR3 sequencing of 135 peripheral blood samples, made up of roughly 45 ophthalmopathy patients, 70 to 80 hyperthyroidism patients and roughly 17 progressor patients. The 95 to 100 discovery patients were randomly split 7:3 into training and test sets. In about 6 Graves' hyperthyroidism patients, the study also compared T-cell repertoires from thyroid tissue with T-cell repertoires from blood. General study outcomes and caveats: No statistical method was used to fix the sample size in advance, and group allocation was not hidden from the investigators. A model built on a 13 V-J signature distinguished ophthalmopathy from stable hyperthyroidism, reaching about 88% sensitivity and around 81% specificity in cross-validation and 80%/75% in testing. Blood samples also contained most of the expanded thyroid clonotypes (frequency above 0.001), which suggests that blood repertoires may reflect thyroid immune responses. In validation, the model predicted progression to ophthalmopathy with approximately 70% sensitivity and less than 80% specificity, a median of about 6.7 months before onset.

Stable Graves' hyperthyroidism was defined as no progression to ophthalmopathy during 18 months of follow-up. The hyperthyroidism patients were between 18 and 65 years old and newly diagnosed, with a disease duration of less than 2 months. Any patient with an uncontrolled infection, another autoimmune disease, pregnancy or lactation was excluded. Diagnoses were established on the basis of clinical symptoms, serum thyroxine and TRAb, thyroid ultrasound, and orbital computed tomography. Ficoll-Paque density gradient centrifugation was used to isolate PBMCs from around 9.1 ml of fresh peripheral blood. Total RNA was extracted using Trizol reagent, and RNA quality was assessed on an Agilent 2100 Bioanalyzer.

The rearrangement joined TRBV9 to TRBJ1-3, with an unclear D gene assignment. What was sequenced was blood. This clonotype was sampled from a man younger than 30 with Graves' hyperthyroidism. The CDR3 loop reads CASSPTGERDTIYF. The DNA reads TGTGCCAGCAGCCCGACCGGGGAGCGGGACACCATATATTTT.